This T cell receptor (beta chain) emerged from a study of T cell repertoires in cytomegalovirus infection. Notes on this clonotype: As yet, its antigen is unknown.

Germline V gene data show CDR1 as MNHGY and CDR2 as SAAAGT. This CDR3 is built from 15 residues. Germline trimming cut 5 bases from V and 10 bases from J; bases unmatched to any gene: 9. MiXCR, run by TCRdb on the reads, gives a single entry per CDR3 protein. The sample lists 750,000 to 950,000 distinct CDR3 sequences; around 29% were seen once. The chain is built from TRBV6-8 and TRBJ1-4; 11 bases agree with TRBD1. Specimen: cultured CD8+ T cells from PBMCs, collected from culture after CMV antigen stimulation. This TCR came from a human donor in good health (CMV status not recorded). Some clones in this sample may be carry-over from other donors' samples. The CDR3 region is CASSHGTGGRGKLFF. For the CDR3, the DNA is TGTGCCAGCAGTCATGGGACAGGGGGAAGGGGAAAACTGTTTTTT.